Shown below are 22 T cell receptor beta chains from a single sample sequenced in a study of T cell changes during pregnancy in multiple sclerosis. Assay used: immunoSEQ multiplex PCR; TCRdb lists only in-frame clones, some missing. The repertoire has tens of thousands of clones, 90% of them found once; the top ten carry roughly 2.1%. Sequences were derived from peripheral blood, sampled in the second trimester of pregnancy. These TCRs come from a female donor in good health, enrolled as a control in a pregnancy study.

The chain has TRBV29-1 and TRBJ1-5; a possible D gene is TRBD1 (6 bases). This CDR3 region has 13 residues. CDR1 and CDR2 (germline): SQVTM, ANQGSEA. V lost 4 bases and J lost 5, with 12 bases in between. DNA for the CDR3: TGCAGCGTTGGTGCAGGGGAAGATCAGCCCCAGCATTTT. It codes for CSVGAGEDQPQHF.

The chain is built from TRBV7-9 and TRBJ2-6; 7 positions match TRBD2. The CDR3 is made up of 16 amino acids. Germline V gene lookup returns CDR1 SEHNR and CDR2 FQNEAQ (reference sequence). V lost 3 bases and J lost 0; bases outside the gene matches: 2. CDR3 region: CASSLKRDSGANVLTF. In nucleotides, the CDR3 is TGTGCCAGCAGCTTGAAGCGGGACTCTGGGGCCAACGTCCTGACTTTC.

The V gene is TRBV10-3, the J gene TRBJ1-2; 11 nucleotides agree with TRBD1. Losses at the gene ends were 8 bases for V and 4 bases for J; bases not matched to a gene: 6. This CDR3 region has 14 residues. From germline, CDR1 is ENHRY and CDR2 SYGVKD. CDR3 sequence reads: CAIGPGTGGYGYTF. CDR3 nucleotides: TGTGCCATCGGTCCAGGGACAGGGGGCTATGGCTACACCTTC.

The CDR3 here is CASSLGAAGGQGAREQYF. The CDR3 DNA reads as TGTGCCAGCAGCTTAGGTGCTGCGGGGGGGCAGGGGGCGCGCGAGCAGTACTTC. This rearrangement joins TRBV7-6 to TRBJ2-7; D perhaps matches TRBD2 (9 bases). V was shortened by 1 base and J by 6 bases, with 25 bases between the two germline ends. This CDR3 has 18 amino acids. The V gene's germline CDR1 is SGHVS and CDR2 FNYEAQ.

V usage is TRBV18 and J usage is TRBJ2-7, with D uncertain. The germline V gene has CDR1 KGHSH and CDR2 LQKENI. V gave up 0 bases and J gave up 2 bases, with 8 bases separating them. The CDR3 contains 14 residues. Here the CDR3 reads CASSPPNNAYEQYF. The CDR3 DNA sequence: TGTGCCAGCTCACCACCTAACAACGCCTACGAGCAGTACTTC.

The CDR3 spells CASSLILAGGLGETQYF. CDR3 sequence (DNA): TGTGCCAGCAGCTTGATCTTAGCGGGGGGACTGGGAGAGACCCAGTACTTC. The V and J genes are TRBV7-9 and TRBJ2-5; TRBD2 matches 10 bases. The CDR3 loop spans 17 amino acids. Losses at the gene ends were 3 bases for V and 4 bases for J; bases not matched to a gene: 11. Germline V lookup: CDR1 SEHNR, CDR2 FQNEAQ (reference sequence).

The chain uses TRBV11-3 and TRBJ2-7, with D perhaps TRBD2 (5 bases). Germline CDR1 is SGHNT and CDR2 is YENEEA. V dropped 5 bases and J dropped 5 bases, with 10 bases sitting between them. The CDR3 spans 12 residues. The CDR3 DNA follows: TGTGCCAGCAGCCTCGGGGATAACGAGCAGTACTTC. It encodes CASSLGDNEQYF.

The V call is TRBV5-6, the J call TRBJ1-1; 7 bases are a match to TRBD1. The CDR3 is made up of 12 amino acids. The junction had 1 base not matched to a gene; V was cut back by 2 bases and J by 6 bases. CDR1 SGHDT and CDR2 YYEEEE come from the germline V gene. In DNA, the CDR3 is TGTGCCAGCAGCTTCGGGACAGCTGAAGCTTTCTTT. This encodes CASSFGTAEAFF.

This clone appeared a single time. V and J are TRBV15 and TRBJ2-1, with 9 bases aligning to TRBD1. Germline CDR1 reads LNHNV; CDR2 reads YYDKDF (reference sequence). There are 16 residues in the CDR3. J gave up 7 bases and V 3 bases, and 10 bases lay outside the gene matches. Here the CDR3 DNA reads TGTGCCACCAGCAGCACATACGGGACAGGGTTTAATGAGCAGTTCTTC. Translation: CATSSTYGTGFNEQFF.

V usage is TRBV5-1 and J usage is TRBJ2-5; D is possibly TRBD2 (7 bases). Germline V gives CDR1 SGHRS, CDR2 YFSETQ. This CDR3 spans 15 amino acids. The V end lost 3 bases, the J end lost 2 bases, and 14 bases lay between the germline ends. CDR3: CASSWGGLEQETQYF. The CDR3 DNA follows: TGCGCCAGCAGCTGGGGGGGCCTGGAACAAGAGACCCAGTACTTC.

A single count supports this clone. V gene TRBV9 combines with J gene TRBJ1-5, with 7 bases fitting TRBD1. CDR3 size: 15 residues. The germline V gene encodes CDR1 SGDLS and CDR2 YYNGEE. V shed 2 bases and J 3 bases; nucleotides not matched to a gene: 5. The CDR3 nucleotides read TGTGCCAGCAGCGTTGGGACAGAGATCAATCAGCCCCAGCATTTT. Its translation: CASSVGTEINQPQHF.

V usage is TRBV7-9 and J usage is TRBJ2-1; D uncertain. The germline CDR1 and CDR2 sequences are SEHNR and FQNEAQ (reference sequence). Trimming removed 1 base at V and 9 bases at J, with 4 bases between. This CDR3 contains 11 residues. CDR3 DNA: TGTGCCAGCAGCTTAGACTTTGAGCAGTTCTTC. This gives the protein CASSLDFEQFF.

This clone was recorded a few times. The chain carries TRBV18 and TRBJ1-5; D uncertain. The CDR3 runs 13 residues. The germline V gene has CDR1 KGHSH and CDR2 LQKENI. The V end was cut by 3 bases, the J end by 5 bases, with 8 bases between. CDR3 DNA sequence: TGTGCCAGCTCACCGGATCAGGATCAGCCCCAGCATTTT. This gives the protein CASSPDQDQPQHF.

The chain recombines TRBV5-6 with TRBJ1-1; the D gene is possibly TRBD1 (6 bases). The CDR3 is made up of 15 amino acids. V lost 0 bases and J lost 7, with 16 bases in between. Looked up from germline, CDR1 is SGHDT and CDR2 is YYEEEE. CDR3 amino acids: CASSLGREGGREAFF. CDR3 DNA sequence: TGTGCCAGCAGCTTGGGCAGGGAGGGGGGCCGTGAAGCTTTCTTT.

The chain uses TRBV28 and TRBJ2-1; 12 positions match TRBD2. This CDR3 comprises 14 residues. V gave up 6 bases and J gave up 10 bases; unmatched junction bases: 7. Germline V lookup: CDR1 MDHEN, CDR2 SYDVKM. The CDR3 DNA reads as TGTGCCAGCAGGACGACTAGCGGGAGCTCGGAGCAGTTCTTC. This codes for CASRTTSGSSEQFF.

This rearrangement joins TRBV28 to TRBJ2-1; D perhaps matches TRBD2 (5 bases). The V end lost 7 bases, the J end lost 8 bases, and 15 bases lay between the germline ends. The germline CDR1 and CDR2 sequences are MDHEN and SYDVKM. The CDR3 totals 13 residues. This CDR3 is CASTWASSDEQFF. CDR3 nucleotides: TGTGCCAGCACGTGGGCTAGCTCCGATGAGCAGTTCTTC.

This clone has only a few counts. The chain uses TRBV5-3 and TRBJ1-5; perhaps TRBD1 as D (5 bases). TRBV5-3 is filed as an ORF, its function uncertain. Trimming left V 0 bases short and J 6 bases short, with 10 bases between. CDR3 length: 14 residues. The CDR3 region is CARSLEQVGQPQHF. Written as DNA, the CDR3 is TGTGCCAGAAGCTTGGAACAGGTGGGTCAGCCCCAGCATTTT.

The chain links TRBV28 to TRBJ1-2; 7 positions agree with TRBD1. V dropped 7 bases and J dropped 3; count of bases not matched to a gene: 11. Germline V gives CDR1 MDHEN, CDR2 SYDVKM. The length of the CDR3 is 15 residues. The CDR3 spells CASITGDRVDYGYTF. Written as DNA, the CDR3 is TGTGCCAGCATTACTGGCGACAGGGTGGACTATGGCTACACCTTC.

The chain recombines TRBV18 with TRBJ2-1; 8 bases line up with TRBD2. J gave up 0 bases and V 6 bases, and 4 bases lay outside the gene matches. The CDR3 spans 15 residues. Germline V gives CDR1 KGHSH, CDR2 LQKENI. The CDR3 sequence is CASSASGSSYNEQFF. The CDR3 bases are TGTGCCAGCTCGGCGAGCGGGAGCTCCTACAATGAGCAGTTCTTC.

The chain recombines TRBV11-2 with TRBJ2-2; D perhaps matches TRBD1 (5 bases). Trimming removed 1 base at V and 6 bases at J, with 6 bases between. CDR3 length equals 13 residues. From germline, CDR1 is SGHAT and CDR2 FQNNGV. CDR3 bases: TGTGCCAGCAGCTTAGTAGGGGCCGGGGAGCTGTTTTTT. The encoded protein is CASSLVGAGELFF.

J is TRBJ2-7 and V is TRBV4-1; 7 bases line up with TRBD1. This CDR3 region has 15 residues. The V gene's germline CDR1 is MGHRA and CDR2 YSYEKL. J lost 1 base, V lost 4 bases, and 7 bases had no gene match. DNA for the CDR3: TGCGCCAGCAGCCCCAGACAGGGAACGTCCTACGAGCAGTACTTC. Encoded protein: CASSPRQGTSYEQYF.

This chain uses TRBV18 with TRBJ2-2; 7 bases are a match to TRBD2. With 1 base clipped from V and 5 bases from J, the junction kept 7 bases outside the gene matches. Germline lookup yields CDR1 KGHSH and CDR2 LQKENI. The CDR3 spans 16 residues. CDR3 residues: CASSPLSGGETGELFF. The DNA for the CDR3 is TGTGCCAGCTCACCACTTTCGGGAGGAGAAACCGGGGAGCTGTTTTTT.